Below, one T cell receptor beta chain is given with its context. This CDR3 contains 13 residues. The V end was cut by 1 base, the J end by 0 bases, with 4 bases between. From germline, CDR1 is SGDLS and CDR2 YYNGEE. The table came from immunoSEQ multiplex PCR; TCRdb's copy has only in-frame clones and leaves some out. The sample yields tens of thousands of clones, approximately 81% seen once. The data belong to a study of blood T cell repertoires in COVID-19. Those enrolled, adults aged about 18 to 95 years, came from about two dozen US areas. Source material: PBMCs or T cells enriched from blood (not recorded which). The genes are TRBV9 and TRBJ1-1; D uncertain. The sequence was collected from a middle-aged woman with acute COVID-19. The CDR3 loop is CASSVQVNTEAFF. DNA of the CDR3: TGTGCCAGCAGCGTACAGGTGAACACTGAAGCTTTCTTT.